The clone carrying this T cell receptor (beta chain) was found many times. The target antigen is unknown. One entry per CDR3 protein results from TCRdb running MiXCR on the 5' RACE reads. Counted here are 50,000 to 60,000 distinct CDR3 sequences, 6.5% to 9% occurring once; the ten biggest clones make up over 6.5%. The data belong to a study of CD8 T cells in ankylosing spondylitis. General observations from the study: Characteristic, it appeared, of ankylosing spondylitis blood was a TCR beta motif of about eight highly homologous variants. Reports say disease-linked clones showed up significantly more in matched ankylosing spondylitis synovial fluid.

The V gene lost 2 bases and the J gene lost 2 bases, with 17 bases spanning the gap. The germline V gene encodes CDR1 SGHKS and CDR2 YYEKEE (reference sequence). The CDR3 extends over 17 amino acids. Sequenced material: blood, either unsorted or a sorted T cell fraction (not recorded which). The TCR comes from a female donor with ankylosing spondylitis or in good health (not recorded which). V and J are TRBV5-5 and TRBJ2-1, with D possibly matching TRBD1 (5 bases). CDR3 region: CASSLGNQVQAYNEQFF. DNA for the CDR3: TGTGCCAGCAGCTTAGGGAATCAGGTACAGGCCTACAATGAGCAGTTCTTC.